These T cell receptor beta chains were read from a single sample in a study of response to subunit inactivated influenza vaccine. TCRdb used MiXCR to reprocess the RT-PCR reads, holding one entry per CDR3 protein. The sample shows about 190,000 distinct CDR3 sequences, 13% to 15% of them seen only once. The source material was CD8+ T cells sorted from PBMCs, sampled roughly 5 days after vaccination. The origin of the receptors is a man aged 50-60 years who received an inactivated influenza vaccine. CDR3s include the opening cysteine and the closing phenylalanine or tryptophan. A D gene is named only where the DNA matches it firmly. Only some rows state a clone size, as once, few, many or a class for expanded clones.

>NA|TRBJ2-5|many|TRBV9
TGTGCCAGCAGCGTAGAAGGGGCGTTCGGGGAGACCCAGTACTTC
CASSVEGAFGETQYF
>NA|TRBJ2-1|NA|TRBV4-3
TGCGCCAGCAGCCAAGATCTGTTAGTCTACAATGAGCAGTTCTTC
CASSQDLLVYNEQFF
>TRBD2|TRBJ2-1|few|TRBV12-3/TRBV12-4
TGTGCCAGCAGTTCTCCGACTAGCGGGGGGCCAGTTAATGAGCAGTTCTTC
CASSSPTSGGPVNEQFF
>NA|TRBJ1-5|many|TRBV12-3/TRBV12-4
TGTGCCAGCAGTCCGGGCGATAGGGGGTCGGCGGATCAGCCCCAGCATTTT
CASSPGDRGSADQPQHF
>TRBD2|TRBJ2-1|NA|TRBV6-5
TGTGCCAGCAGTTACGTTTCCCTGGCTAGCGGGAGCGCCTACAATGAGCAGTTCTTC
CASSYVSLASGSAYNEQFF
>NA|TRBJ2-7|few|TRBV10-2
TGCGCCAGCAGTGGAGGGATCTCCTACGAGCAGTACTTC
CASSGGISYEQYF
>NA|TRBJ2-3|NA|TRBV5-6
TGTGCCAGCAGCTTGGAGCTAGTGGCAGATACGCAGTATTTT
CASSLELVADTQYF
>NA|TRBJ2-6|NA|TRBV28
TGTGCCAGCAGTTGGGGGACCTCTGGGGCCAACGTCCTGACTTTC
CASSWGTSGANVLTF
>NA|TRBJ2-7|few|TRBV7-9
TGTGCCAGCAGCCCACAGGGCCGCTACGAGCAGTACTTC
CASSPQGRYEQYF
>NA|TRBJ2-5|once|TRBV4-3
TGCGCCAGCAGCCAATGGACGGGGGAGGAGACCCAGTACTTC
CASSQWTGEETQYF
>NA|TRBJ1-2|few|TRBV24-1
TGTGCCACCAGTGAGAGATCATTCTATGGCTACACCTTC
CATSERSFYGYTF
>TRBD2|TRBJ2-4|few|TRBV7-9
TGTGCCAGCAGCTTCCCACTAGCGGGGGTGAACATTCAGTACTTC
CASSFPLAGVNIQYF
>NA|TRBJ2-5|few|TRBV7-9
TGTGCCAGCAGCCACTCTTTACGGACGGGGACCCAGTACTTC
CASSHSLRTGTQYF
>NA|TRBJ2-7|few|TRBV30
TGTGCCTGGAGAGGGGAATCCTACGAGCAGTACTTC
CAWRGESYEQYF
>TRBD2|TRBJ2-5|once|TRBV3-1
TGTGCCAGCAGCCAAGGATTCGCTATCGGCGGGAGAGAGACCCAGTACTTC
CASSQGFAIGGRETQYF
>NA|TRBJ2-7|NA|TRBV12-5
TGTGCTAGCAAGGGGGGTAGTCGGTACGAGCAGTACTTC
CASKGGSRYEQYF
>TRBD1|TRBJ1-2|NA|TRBV20-1
TGCAGTGCCTTGACGGGACAGGGTTTCTATGGCTACACCTTC
CSALTGQGFYGYTF
>TRBD2|TRBJ2-2|few|TRBV5-1
TGCGCCAGCAGCTTGGAGTGGGCTAGCGGCACCGGGGAGCTGTTTTTT
CASSLEWASGTGELFF
>NA|TRBJ1-1|few|TRBV29-1
TGCAGCGTTGCAGGCGGGGACATGAACACTGAAGCTTTCTTT
CSVAGGDMNTEAFF
>NA|TRBJ1-4|NA|TRBV12-3/TRBV12-4
TGTGCCAGCACCACACGTGGTCCCAGAAAGGCTAATGAAAAACTGTTTTTT
CASTTRGPRKANEKLFF
>NA|TRBJ2-3|NA|TRBV13
TGTGCCAGCAGCTTAGGCCGCGGGGGCGTTCTTAGCACAGATACGCAGTATTTT
CASSLGRGGVLSTDTQYF
>TRBD1|TRBJ2-1|NA|TRBV12-3/TRBV12-4
TGTGCCAGCACCTTTTTTAAGGGGGCTCATGAGCAGTTCTTC
CASTFFKGAHEQFF
>TRBD2|TRBJ2-7|few|TRBV7-9
TGTGCCAGCAGCCCTCACCTAGCGGGAGGGGGCGAGCAGTACTTC
CASSPHLAGGGEQYF
>NA|TRBJ2-7|NA|TRBV4-1
TGCGCCAGCAGCCCCTACCCAAACCAGGGCACCTCCTACGAGCAGTACTTC
CASSPYPNQGTSYEQYF
>NA|TRBJ1-1|few|TRBV30
TGTGCCTGGAGTGGGAGGGGGGGCCAAGGGAACACTGAAGCTTTCTTT
CAWSGRGGQGNTEAFF
>NA|TRBJ2-7|NA|TRBV5-1
TGCGCCAGCAGCTTGGCCATCGCGGGGGCCTTAAACGAGCAGTACTTC
CASSLAIAGALNEQYF
>TRBD2|TRBJ2-2|NA|TRBV27
TGTGCCAGCAGTTTAGGGACCAGCGGGGTCCACGGGGAGCTGTTTTTT
CASSLGTSGVHGELFF
>NA|TRBJ2-7|few|TRBV20-1
TGCAGTGGGAAAAGAAGTGGACAGCCCACCTACGAGCAGTACTTC
CSGKRSGQPTYEQYF
>NA|TRBJ2-1|NA|TRBV7-9
TGTGCCAGAAGCTTACCACCCCTCGATGAGCAGTTCTTC
CARSLPPLDEQFF
>NA|TRBJ2-5|few|TRBV27
TGTGCCAGCAGTTCCCTCTCCCGAGAGACCCAGTACTTC
CASSSLSRETQYF
>TRBD2|TRBJ2-1|NA|TRBV29-1
TGCAGCGTTTACACCGGGACTAGCCACAATGAGCAGTTCTTC
CSVYTGTSHNEQFF
>TRBD1|TRBJ2-2|few|TRBV2
TGTGCCAGCAGTGAAGTTGGGACAGGGGGCATCGGGGAGCTGTTTTTT
CASSEVGTGGIGELFF
>NA|TRBJ2-3|NA|TRBV13
TGTGCCAGCAGTCAATTGGGGGTTGGGGGAGCCAGCACAGATACGCAGTATTTT
CASSQLGVGGASTDTQYF